This TCR beta chain came from a study of control samples from healthy donors and cancer patients. The protocol was immunoSEQ multiplex PCR, while the TCRdb copy is restricted to in-frame clones and leaves out a portion. The table shows 150,000 to 200,000 clones, with roughly 94% occurring only once. Trimming shortened V by 4 bases and J by 8 bases, and 15 bases separated the two germline ends. The length of the CDR3 is 13 residues. Germline CDR1 reads SGHKS; CDR2 reads YYEKEE (reference sequence). The receptor was derived from a man aged 60 to 75 with colorectal cancer. Sequenced: PBMCs. This chain uses TRBV5-5 with TRBJ1-2; the D gene is possibly TRBD1 (5 bases). The CDR3 reads CASSPGGGIGYTF. DNA for the CDR3: TGTGCCAGCAGCCCCGGGGGGGGAATCGGCTACACCTTC.